This T cell receptor beta chain was recorded in a study of blood T cell repertoires in COVID-19. Study-wide background: Sources were T cells, B-cell-depleted T cells, or PBMCs; the material itself was cDNA or gDNA.

Germline CDR1 SGHTA, CDR2 FQGTGA. The CDR3 has 15 amino acids. V lost 5 bases, J lost 5 bases, and 18 bases lay in between. As processed by the authors: Reference gene primer amplification gave nucleated cell count estimates. Libraries were prepared by immunoSEQ multiplex PCR; TCRdb keeps only in-frame clonotypes and omits some of them. That table furnishes V, J and clone size, whereas the DNA furnished D and trimming. The sample has approximately 67,000 clones, over 80% seen once. Sequenced input: peripheral blood. The sequence was collected from a human donor in a cohort sampled during active COVID-19. The chain recombines TRBV7-3 with TRBJ2-5; D might be TRBD1 (6 bases). CDR3 in amino acids: CASSPGGHRGETQYF. The DNA of the CDR3 is TGTGCCAGCAGCCCTGGGGGACATAGGGGGGAGACCCAGTACTTC.